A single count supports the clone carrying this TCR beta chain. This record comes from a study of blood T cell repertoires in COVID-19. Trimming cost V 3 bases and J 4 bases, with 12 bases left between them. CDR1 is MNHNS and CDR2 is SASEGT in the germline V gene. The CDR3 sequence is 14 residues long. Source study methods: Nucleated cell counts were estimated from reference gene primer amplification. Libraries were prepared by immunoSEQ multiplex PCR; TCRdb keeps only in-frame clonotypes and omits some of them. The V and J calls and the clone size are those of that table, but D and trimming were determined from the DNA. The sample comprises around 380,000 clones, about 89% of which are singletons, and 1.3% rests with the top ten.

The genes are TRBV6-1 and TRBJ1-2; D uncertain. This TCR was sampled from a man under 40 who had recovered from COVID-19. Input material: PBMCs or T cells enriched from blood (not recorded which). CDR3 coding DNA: TGTGCCAGCAGTGAGGGGAGTTCTTCCTATGGCTACACCTTC. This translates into CASSEGSSSYGYTF.